The rows below give T cell receptor beta chains drawn from one sample of a study of cytomegalovirus exposure and HLA in healthy donors. Assay: immunoSEQ multiplex PCR; the TCRdb copy retains only in-frame clones and omits some. Seen here are 130,000 to 150,000 clones, approximately 89% observed once, and the top ten hold roughly 9.3%. Sequenced: PBMCs. Receptors originate from a woman under 30 in good health and CMV-seropositive. CDR3s include the opening cysteine and the closing phenylalanine or tryptophan. A D gene is named only where the DNA matches it firmly. A clone size is listed for some rows: how often the clone was seen (once, few, many), or a class if it is expanded.

d_gene	v_gene	abundance	j_gene	CDR3nt	CDR3aa
NA	TRBV6-5	NA	TRBJ1-5	TGTGCCAGCAGTTCACAGGAGTATCAGCCCCAGCATTTT	CASSSQEYQPQHF
NA	TRBV5-4	NA	TRBJ1-2	TGTGCCAGCAGCTCCTCCGAGGCTGGGTATGGCTACACCTTC	CASSSSEAGYGYTF
TRBD2	TRBV7-6	NA	TRBJ2-7	TGTGCCAGCAGCACGACTAGCTACGGCGAGCAGTACTTC	CASSTTSYGEQYF
TRBD1	TRBV10-3	NA	TRBJ1-1	TGTGCCATCAGCGATACAGGGGGGACTGAAGCTTTCTTT	CAISDTGGTEAFF
TRBD1	TRBV28	once	TRBJ1-4	TGTGCCAGCAGTTTTTCCTCGGGACAGGTGAATGAAAAACTGTTTTTT	CASSFSSGQVNEKLFF
TRBD2	TRBV18	NA	TRBJ2-2	TGTGCCAGCTCACTCGGGACTAGCGGGACCGGGGAGCTGTTTTTT	CASSLGTSGTGELFF
NA	TRBV7-6	NA	TRBJ1-4	TGTGCCAGCAGTCTGAATGAAAAACTGTTTTTT	CASSLNEKLFF
TRBD1	TRBV30	NA	TRBJ1-1	TGTGCCTGGATTGGGACAGGGATGGGCACTGAAGCTTTCTTT	CAWIGTGMGTEAFF
TRBD2	TRBV2	NA	TRBJ2-5	TGTGCCAGCAGTGAAGCCGTAGCGGGGTCCGCAGAGACCCAGTACTTC	CASSEAVAGSAETQYF
TRBD2	TRBV7-2	NA	TRBJ2-1	TGTGCCAGCAGCGGCCTAGCGGGGGGAGGGAATGAGCAGTTCTTC	CASSGLAGGGNEQFF
TRBD2	TRBV19	NA	TRBJ2-1	TGTGCCAGTAGTATGGGACTAGCGGGGGACAATGAGCAGTTCTTC	CASSMGLAGDNEQFF
NA	TRBV7-9	NA	TRBJ2-4	TGTGCCAGCAGCTCGCTAGCACTAGCCAAAAACATTCAGTACTTC	CASSSLALAKNIQYF
NA	TRBV5-6	NA	TRBJ2-3	TGTGCCAGCAGCCCGTCCACAGATACGCAGTATTTT	CASSPSTDTQYF
TRBD1	TRBV10-1	NA	TRBJ2-3	TGCGCCAGCAGCACAGGGGGCGGCACAGATACGCAGTATTTT	CASSTGGGTDTQYF
TRBD1	TRBV6-5	once	TRBJ2-7	TGTGCCAGCAGTTACACGGACAGGGAGAGGAGCGAGCAGTACTTC	CASSYTDRERSEQYF
TRBD1	TRBV11-3	few	TRBJ2-2	TGTGCCAGCAGCCCAGGACAGGGTATGGACACCGGGGAGCTGTTTTTT	CASSPGQGMDTGELFF
TRBD2	TRBV10-3	NA	TRBJ2-2	TGTGCCATCAGTGACCTGGCGGGGGGGCCTTCTGGGGAGCTGTTTTTT	CAISDLAGGPSGELFF
NA	TRBV7-8	NA	TRBJ2-5	TGTGCCAGCAGCTTTTCGGGGGTGGAGACCCAGTACTTC	CASSFSGVETQYF
TRBD2	TRBV5-1	NA	TRBJ2-1	TGCGCCAGCAGCTTAGGTGGAGCGGGGGGTCGGCATGAGCAGTTCTTC	CASSLGGAGGRHEQFF
TRBD1	TRBV5-1	NA	TRBJ2-7	TGCGCCAGCAGCACCGGGACAGGGACCTACGAGCAGTACTTC	CASSTGTGTYEQYF
TRBD1	TRBV30	NA	TRBJ1-1	TGTGCCTGGAGTCGGAGACAGGGGGCGGGAACTGAAGCTTTCTTT	CAWSRRQGAGTEAFF
TRBD2	TRBV7-9	NA	TRBJ2-3	TGTGCCAGCAGCTTCGGGGGGGGCACAGATACGCAGTATTTT	CASSFGGGTDTQYF
NA	TRBV10-3	NA	TRBJ1-2	TGTGCCATCAGTGAGTCAAAGAGGAGCTATGGCTACACCTTC	CAISESKRSYGYTF
NA	TRBV5-1	NA	TRBJ2-6	TGCGCCAGCAGCTGGCGACAGGCCAATTCTGGGGCCAACGTCCTGACTTTC	CASSWRQANSGANVLTF
TRBD2	TRBV29-1	once	TRBJ2-7	TGCAGCGTTGAAGAGACTAGCGCACACTACGAGCAGTACTTC	CSVEETSAHYEQYF
NA	TRBV19	NA	TRBJ2-1	TGTGCCAGTAGTACCGGGGGGCAGGGATACAATGAGCAGTTCTTC	CASSTGGQGYNEQFF
NA	TRBV6-1	NA	TRBJ1-5	TGTGCCAGCATCCCGGGGAGGGGAGATCAGCCCCAGCATTTT	CASIPGRGDQPQHF
NA	TRBV19	NA	TRBJ1-1	TGTGCCAGTATCCAGACTCTGGGGAACACTGAAGCTTTCTTT	CASIQTLGNTEAFF
TRBD1	TRBV27	NA	TRBJ2-6	TGTGCCACCAGACAGGGTCTAGCTGGGGCCAACGTCCTGACTTTC	CATRQGLAGANVLTF
NA	TRBV6-5	NA	TRBJ1-1	TGTGCCAGCAGTTACTCATCGAGGAGCACTGAAGCTTTCTTT	CASSYSSRSTEAFF
NA	TRBV5-1	NA	TRBJ1-2	TGCGCCAGCAGCACAAACACAGGGTTCGGTGGCTACACCTTC	CASSTNTGFGGYTF
NA	TRBV9	once	TRBJ2-7	TGTGCCAGCAGCGTAGGGCCAGGGGACGAGCAGTACTTC	CASSVGPGDEQYF
NA	TRBV30	NA	TRBJ1-2	TGTGCCCTTAAACGTTTCAGGCTAACCTATGGCTACACCTTC	CALKRFRLTYGYTF
TRBD2	TRBV7-3	NA	TRBJ2-5	TGTGCCAGCAGCTTAATTGGCGGGGGAGAGACCCAGTACTTC	CASSLIGGGETQYF
NA	TRBV28	NA	TRBJ2-3	TGTGCCAGCTCAACTCCGGGTTGGGGCGAGGGCACAGATACGCAGTATTTT	CASSTPGWGEGTDTQYF
TRBD2	TRBV9	NA	TRBJ2-7	TGTGCCAGCAGCGCAGCCACTAGCGGAGAGCAGTACTTC	CASSAATSGEQYF
TRBD1	TRBV19	NA	TRBJ1-5	TGTGCCAGTAGCACAGGGGCTGGGAATCAGCCCCAGCATTTT	CASSTGAGNQPQHF
TRBD1	TRBV5-8	NA	TRBJ1-6	TGTGCCAGCAGCCAATGGGACAGGACTAATTCACCCCTCCACTTT	CASSQWDRTNSPLHF
NA	TRBV30	NA	TRBJ2-1	TGTGCCGGCCATCGCGCAGGCTACTACAATGAGCAGTTCTTC	CAGHRAGYYNEQFF
NA	TRBV29-1	NA	TRBJ2-3	TGCAGCGTCCGCTTAGCTACCTCACGGAGGGATACGCAGTATTTT	CSVRLATSRRDTQYF
TRBD1	TRBV28	NA	TRBJ1-2	TGTGCCAGCAGTGACAGGGGTGGCTACACCTTC	CASSDRGGYTF
TRBD1	TRBV30	NA	TRBJ2-4	TGTGCCTGGAGCCCCGGACAGGCGGCCAAAAACATTCAGTACTTC	CAWSPGQAAKNIQYF
NA	TRBV6-1	NA	TRBJ2-7	TGTGCCAGCAGTGAAGCCGGCAGGCGCTACGAGCAGTACTTC	CASSEAGRRYEQYF
TRBD2	TRBV4-2	NA	TRBJ2-7	TGTGCCAGCAGCCAAGCTGGTTCTCGGGGGGACGCCTACGAGCAGTACTTC	CASSQAGSRGDAYEQYF